This TCR beta chain was captured by sequencing in a study of blood T cell repertoires in COVID-19. The V end was cut by 0 bases, the J end by 0 bases, with 7 bases between. Germline V gives CDR1 MNHEY, CDR2 SVGAGI. The CDR3 is 15 residues long. In the authors' methods: By means of reference gene primer amplification, nucleated cell counts were estimated. The table came from immunoSEQ multiplex PCR; TCRdb's copy has only in-frame clones and leaves some out. Clonal size and the V and J genes are those of that table, whereas D and trimming came from the DNA. The sample lists approximately 360,000 clones, over 80% seen once, with about 5% in the top ten.

The clonotype was recovered from a woman aged 50 to 65 who had recovered from COVID-19. The sequencing input was PBMCs or T cells enriched from blood (not recorded which). This chain links TRBV6-5 with TRBJ2-3; possible D gene TRBD2, 6 bases. The chain's CDR3 is CASSYSGGSTDTQYF. The CDR3 bases are TGTGCCAGCAGTTACTCCGGGGGTAGCACAGATACGCAGTATTTT.